One sample yielded the 19 T cell receptor beta chains listed below, sequenced in a study of OX40 agonist ivuxolimab in advanced cancers. Clones were sequenced by immunoSEQ multiplex PCR, and TCRdb holds only the in-frame ones, with some missing. The table shows approximately 70,000 clones, with about nine tenths occurring only once. The sequenced sample was CD4+ or CD8+ T cells sorted from blood, obtained in a trial of the OX40 agonist ivuxolimab. These receptors all come from an adult with an advanced solid tumor such as melanoma, head and neck, liver or kidney cancer.

This clone occurred a few times. This chain joins TRBV6-5 and TRBJ1-1; no clear D. The CDR3 contains 12 residues. CDR1 is MNHEY and CDR2 is SVGAGI in the germline V gene. Trimming shortened V by 6 bases and J by 11 bases, and 16 bases separated the two germline ends. CDR3 protein: CASRPRESTAFF. The CDR3 bases are TGTGCCAGCAGACCCAGAGAGAGTACGGCTTTCTTT.

The gene calls are TRBV15 and TRBJ2-2; D call uncertain. CDR3 length: 14 residues. CDR1 is LNHNV, CDR2 YYDKDF, per germline (reference sequence). Trimming removed 5 bases at V and 5 bases at J, with 12 bases between. The CDR3 sequence is CATSPRQRTGELFF. The CDR3 nucleotides are TGTGCCACCAGCCCAAGACAACGAACCGGGGAGCTGTTTTTT.

The chain recombines TRBV19 with TRBJ2-5; D may be TRBD2 (6 bases). V lost 6 bases and J lost 2, with 22 bases in between. This CDR3 has 17 residues. Germline loops: CDR1 LNHDA, CDR2 SQIVND (reference sequence). The CDR3 region is CASSSKLRGRQQETQYF. CDR3 bases: TGTGCCAGTAGCTCGAAGTTGCGGGGCAGGCAACAAGAGACCCAGTACTTC.

This clone was seen a few times. The chain combines TRBV6-6 with TRBJ1-5, with D possibly matching TRBD1 (6 bases). This CDR3 region has 15 residues. Trimming cost V 10 bases and J 0 bases, with 16 bases left between them. Germline CDR1 reads MNHNY; CDR2 reads SVGAGI (reference sequence). The CDR3 sequence is CATGGAELSNQPQHF. CDR3 DNA: TGTGCCACCGGGGGGGCAGAACTTAGCAATCAGCCCCAGCATTTT.

The rearrangement links TRBV7-2 to TRBJ2-2; 8 bases fit TRBD1. Germline V gene lookup returns CDR1 SGHTA and CDR2 FQGNSA. Germline trimming cut 1 base from V and 7 bases from J; bases unmatched to any gene: 11. There are 17 residues in the CDR3. The CDR3: CASSLELAGGAVGELFF. The CDR3 DNA follows: TGTGCCAGCAGCTTAGAGTTAGCAGGGGGCGCCGTCGGGGAGCTGTTTTTT.

This clone was picked up one time. This chain links TRBV5-1 with TRBJ2-2; D tentatively fits TRBD1 or TRBD2 (5 bases each). Germline V CDR1 and CDR2: SGHRS, YFSETQ. V was clipped by 0 bases and J by 6 bases, with 15 bases between them. This CDR3 spans 16 amino acids. As DNA, the CDR3 is TGCGCCAGCAGCTTGGAATGGGGGAGAGTCGCCGGGGAGCTGTTTTTT. Its translation: CASSLEWGRVAGELFF.

Only one count was recorded for this clone. The rearrangement uses TRBV7-2 and TRBJ1-2, with D hard to call. V lost 7 bases to trimming and J lost 4 bases, with 13 bases between them. CDR1 is SGHTA and CDR2 is FQGNSA in the germline V gene. There are 13 residues in the CDR3. The CDR3 sequence: CASNYGPTYGYTF. The CDR3 DNA follows: TGTGCCAGCAACTACGGACCGACCTATGGCTACACCTTC.

V and J are TRBV5-6 and TRBJ1-1; D is undetermined. Germline V CDR1 and CDR2: SGHDT, YYEEEE. The CDR3 loop spans 14 amino acids. The ends were cut back, 0 bases at V and 5 bases at J, with 11 bases in the middle. CDR3 residues: CASSLVAGETEAFF. In nucleotides, the CDR3 is TGTGCCAGCAGCTTGGTAGCGGGCGAGACTGAAGCTTTCTTT.

The rearrangement uses TRBV9 and TRBJ1-2; no definite D call. CDR1 and CDR2 (germline): SGDLS, YYNGEE. V lost 3 bases, J lost 5 bases, and 11 bases lay in between. The CDR3 runs to 13 residues. The CDR3 bases are TGTGCCAGCAGCGGACGTTTTGATTATGGCTACACCTTC. Protein: CASSGRFDYGYTF.

This clone has just one count. The chain is built from TRBV19 and TRBJ1-1, with D perhaps matching TRBD1 (6 bases). The CDR3 runs 13 residues. Germline loops: CDR1 LNHDA, CDR2 SQIVND (reference sequence). Trimming stripped 0 bases from V and 10 bases from J, with 12 bases between. The CDR3 DNA reads TGTGCCAGTAGTATAGAAACAGGGAAAAGAGCTTTCTTT. This codes for CASSIETGKRAFF.

The rearrangement joins TRBV27 to TRBJ1-2; D is perhaps TRBD1 (6 bases). Germline loops: CDR1 MNHEY, CDR2 SMNVEV (reference sequence). V was clipped by 5 bases and J by 6 bases, with 16 bases between them. The CDR3 spans 14 residues. The CDR3 reads CASSPAGQIDGYTF. The CDR3 DNA follows: TGTGCCAGCAGTCCAGCCGGACAGATTGATGGCTACACCTTC.

This rearrangement joins TRBV6-1 to TRBJ1-5; D not certain. The CDR3 runs 15 residues. Trimming pared 5 bases from V and 0 bases from J, leaving 11 bases between. CDR1 is MNHNS, CDR2 SASEGT, per germline. The CDR3 sequence: CASSPFIDSNQPQHF. In DNA, the CDR3 is TGTGCCAGCAGTCCATTCATCGATAGCAATCAGCCCCAGCATTTT.

V is TRBV5-4 and J is TRBJ1-1; D is unresolved. V was shortened by 2 bases and J by 2 bases, with 7 bases between the two germline ends. There are 13 residues in the CDR3. Germline assignment: CDR1 SGHNT and CDR2 YYREEE (reference sequence). The CDR3 here is CASSLYSNTEAFF. The CDR3 bases are TGTGCCAGCAGCTTATACAGTAACACTGAAGCTTTCTTT.

In this sample, this clone turned up once. This sequence joins TRBV6-1 and TRBJ2-3; D is possibly TRBD1 (5 bases). V was shortened by 1 base and J by 4 bases, with 9 bases between the two germline ends. This CDR3 is built from 14 residues. Looked up from germline, CDR1 is MNHNS and CDR2 is SASEGT. CDR3 in DNA: TGTGCCAGCAGTGAAGGCAGGGATCCAGATACGCAGTATTTT. Translated: CASSEGRDPDTQYF.

This clone was counted a few times. The CDR3 nucleotides are TGTGCCAGCAGGGGACCAGGGGGCAGTCAGCCCCAGCATTTT. This translates into CASRGPGGSQPQHF. The gene calls are TRBV7-2 and TRBJ1-5; 8 bases map to TRBD1. Germline CDR1 is SGHTA and CDR2 is FQGNSA. This CDR3 spans 14 amino acids. V lost 6 bases to trimming and J lost 6 bases; unmatched junction nucleotides: 7.

This clone was counted between two and nine times. J is TRBJ1-1 and V is TRBV20-1, with no clear D. Germline V gives CDR1 DFQATT, CDR2 SNEGSKA (reference sequence). This CDR3 has 11 amino acids. V lost 5 bases and J 0 bases, leaving 4 bases between the germline ends. CDR3 bases: TGCAGTGCTGGAGTGAACACTGAAGCTTTCTTT. It yields the protein CSAGVNTEAFF.

The CDR3 loop reads CASSLLGANVLTF. The CDR3, as DNA: TGTGCCAGCAGCTTATTGGGAGCCAACGTCCTGACTTTC. The genes are TRBV7-9 and TRBJ2-6; D not resolved. Trimming removed 2 bases at V and 7 bases at J, with 6 bases between. Germline V gene sequence: CDR1 SEHNR, CDR2 FQNEAQ (reference sequence). The CDR3 runs 13 residues.

This chain joins TRBV28 and TRBJ2-6; D is unresolved. The CDR3 is made up of 14 amino acids. CDR1 is MDHEN, CDR2 SYDVKM, per germline. Trimming removed 8 bases at V and 2 bases at J, with 10 bases between. The chain's CDR3 is CASSKGAGANVLTF. The CDR3 bases are TGTGCCAGCTCTAAAGGTGCTGGGGCCAACGTCCTGACTTTC.

The rearrangement links TRBV6-1 to TRBJ2-1, with TRBD1 matching 8 bases. Unmatched junction bases numbered 12, after V lost 4 bases and J lost 7 bases. Germline V gene sequence: CDR1 MNHNS, CDR2 SASEGT. The CDR3 has 16 amino acids. The CDR3 protein is CASSGRDRLMGNEQFF. The DNA for the CDR3 is TGTGCCAGCAGTGGCCGGGACAGGCTCATGGGGAATGAGCAGTTCTTC.